What follows are 31 T cell receptor beta chains derived from one specimen sequenced in a study of siplizumab effects on memory and regulatory T cells. The table came from immunoSEQ multiplex PCR; TCRdb's copy has only in-frame clones and leaves some out. The top ten hold less than 0.35% of the sample, which has 100,000 or so clones, 85% to 95% seen once. The material sequenced was CD4+ T cells sorted from blood. The receptors were sampled from a human donor in good health.

In this sample, this clone turned up once. The genes are TRBV6-6 and TRBJ1-2; D remains ambiguous. Trimming left V 4 bases short and J 0 bases short, with 15 bases between. Looked up from germline, CDR1 is MNHNY and CDR2 is SVGAGI (reference sequence). The CDR3 runs to 16 residues. CDR3 in amino acids: CASSSGRARTNYGYTF. Here the CDR3 DNA reads TGTGCCAGCAGTTCAGGCCGGGCGCGGACTAACTATGGCTACACCTTC.

V and J are TRBV30 and TRBJ1-2, with D hard to call. V lost 2 bases and J 0 bases, leaving 10 bases between the germline ends. The CDR3 consists of 14 residues. CDR1 is GTSNPN and CDR2 is SVGIG in the germline V gene (reference sequence). CDR3 DNA: TGTGCCTGGAGTCTTGGGTCTTCTAACTATGGCTACACCTTC. Its translation is CAWSLGSSNYGYTF.

This chain joins TRBV6-5 and TRBJ2-3; tentatively, D is TRBD1 or TRBD2 (5 bases each). This CDR3 comprises 13 residues. Germline V lookup: CDR1 MNHEY, CDR2 SVGAGI. Trimming took 6 bases from V and 4 from J, leaving 11 bases between them. The CDR3: CASRGRVADTQYF. The CDR3 DNA follows: TGTGCCAGCAGGGGGCGGGTGGCAGATACGCAGTATTTT.

This chain connects TRBV6-4 to TRBJ1-2; D is undetermined. V was clipped by 3 bases and J by 8 bases, with 13 bases between them. The CDR3 has 13 amino acids. Germline loops: CDR1 MRHNA, CDR2 SNTAGT. CDR3 in DNA: TGTGCCAGCAGTGAAGGAGCGGAGGAGGGCTACACCTTC. Protein: CASSEGAEEGYTF.

On this clone: Its ends do not fully match the called genes, so a read error is possible. The chain links TRBV7-7 to TRBJ2-5; possibly TRBD1 for D (5 bases). CDR3 length: 14 residues. CDR1 and CDR2 from the germline V gene are SSHAT and FNYEAQ (reference sequence). The CDR3 coding sequence is TGTGCTAGCAGCTTAGCAGGGTTGGGAGAGACCCAGTACTTC. It yields the protein CASSLAGLGETQYF. Complete variable domain (other parts from reference TRBV7-7 and TRBJ2-5): GAGVSQSPRYKVTKRGQDVTLRCDPISSHATLYWYQQALGQGPEFLTYFNYEAQPDKSGLPSDRFSAERPEGSISTLTIQRTEQRDSAMYRCASSLAGLGETQYFGPGTRLLVL.

The genes are TRBV25-1 and TRBJ2-1, with TRBD2 identical over 8 bases. This CDR3 has 16 residues. The trim removed 6 bases at V and 4 bases at J, leaving 11 bases unmatched. Per the germline V gene, CDR1 is MGHDK and CDR2 is SYGVNS. The CDR3 DNA reads TGTGCCAGCAGCGTATTAACTAGCGGAGCTTACAATGAGCAGTTCTTC. This gives the protein CASSVLTSGAYNEQFF.

The rearrangement uses TRBV5-1 and TRBJ2-4, with D perhaps being TRBD1 or TRBD2 (5 bases each). CDR3 size: 12 residues. V gave up 0 bases and J gave up 9 bases, with 7 bases separating them. CDR1 and CDR2 (germline): SGHRS, YFSETQ. CDR3 DNA: TGCGCCAGCAGCTTGGGGGGGAGCATTCAGTACTTC. This gives the protein CASSLGGSIQYF.

This clone counts as medium-sized (0.01 to 0.1%). The chain has TRBV5-1 and TRBJ2-3, with 10 bases identical to TRBD2. The CDR3 is 14 residues long. Germline values: CDR1 SGHRS, CDR2 YFSETQ. J gave up 6 bases and V 4 bases, and 5 bases lay outside the gene matches. CDR3 protein: CASSRASGGDTQYF. CDR3 DNA: TGCGCCAGCAGCCGTGCTAGCGGGGGTGATACGCAGTATTTT. Based on the CDR3 plus reference TRBV5-1 and TRBJ2-3, the full variable domain is KAGVTQTPRYLIKTRGQQVTLSCSPISGHRSVSWYQQTPGQGLQFLFEYFSETQRNKGNFPGRFSGRQFSNSRSEMNVSTLELGDSALYLCASSRASGGDTQYFGPGTRLTVL.

The chain employs TRBV6-4 and TRBJ2-1, with no clear D. CDR3 length: 15 residues. CDR1 is MRHNA, CDR2 SNTAGT, per germline. V shed 5 bases and J shed 0 bases, with 11 bases lying between them. For the CDR3, the DNA is TGTGCCAGCAGTATAGCCGGGTCCTCCTACAATGAGCAGTTCTTC. Amino acid sequence: CASSIAGSSYNEQFF.

V gene TRBV2 combines with J gene TRBJ2-5; D is possibly TRBD1 (6 bases). The CDR3 extends over 14 amino acids. CDR1 is SNHLY, CDR2 FYNNEI, per germline. V was clipped by 7 bases and J by 4 bases, with 16 bases between them. The CDR3 region is CASKQGLVGETQYF. CDR3 nucleotide sequence: TGTGCCAGCAAACAGGGTTTAGTGGGAGAGACCCAGTACTTC.

The chain combines TRBV5-4 with TRBJ2-5; D gene ambiguous. Trimming stripped 2 bases from V and 4 bases from J, with 9 bases between. Germline values: CDR1 SGHNT, CDR2 YYREEE (reference sequence). The length of the CDR3 is 13 residues. The CDR3 nucleotides read TGTGCCAGCAGCTTAGAACTAAGAGAGACCCAGTACTTC. Protein: CASSLELRETQYF.

CDR3 in amino acids: CASSRQGVNYGYTF. The CDR3 DNA follows: TGTGCCAGTAGTCGACAGGGGGTGAACTATGGCTACACCTTC. This chain uses TRBV19 with TRBJ1-2; TRBD1 matches 9 bases. Looked up from germline, CDR1 is LNHDA and CDR2 is SQIVND (reference sequence). This CDR3 region has 14 residues. The V gene end was trimmed by 5 bases and the J gene end by 2 bases; junction bases not matched to a gene: 3.

This clone was observed a single time. This specimen includes other DNA sequences encoding the same CDR3. DNA for the CDR3: TGTGCCATCAGTGAGAGGGGGACAGAAGCTTTCTTT. It codes for CAISERGTEAFF. V usage is TRBV10-3 and J usage is TRBJ1-1, with D possibly TRBD1 on 6 matching bases. CDR3 length equals 12 residues. Trimming pared 2 bases from V and 8 bases from J, leaving 9 bases between. Germline CDR1 and CDR2: ENHRY and SYGVKD.

This clone was seen once. V is TRBV11-2 and J is TRBJ2-7; tentatively, D is TRBD1 or TRBD2 (5 bases each). There are 13 residues in the CDR3. The V gene lost 0 bases and the J gene lost 7 bases, with 10 bases spanning the gap. Germline loops: CDR1 SGHAT, CDR2 FQNNGV. CDR3 in DNA: TGTGCCAGCAGCTTAGATCGGGGCCAAGAGCAGTACTTC. This sequence encodes CASSLDRGQEQYF.

The rearrangement uses TRBV13 and TRBJ2-7; 8 positions agree with TRBD1. Per germline, CDR1 PRHDT and CDR2 FYEKMQ (reference sequence). The CDR3 extends over 15 amino acids. J was trimmed by 3 bases and V by 4 bases; bases with no gene match: 8. The CDR3 DNA sequence: TGTGCCAGCAGCTCTTCCTCAACAGGGGGCTACGAGCAGTACTTC. It translates to CASSSSSTGGYEQYF.

V usage is TRBV5-1 and J usage is TRBJ2-3; 7 bases agree with TRBD2. The germline V gene encodes CDR1 SGHRS and CDR2 YFSETQ. Trimming at V came to 3 bases and at J to 3 bases, leaving 13 bases not matched to a gene. The CDR3 length is 17 residues. CDR3 DNA sequence: TGCGCCAGCAGCTCGGACGTTGGCGGGGGAACGACAGATACGCAGTATTTT. Translated, it gives CASSSDVGGGTTDTQYF.

This rearrangement joins TRBV7-6 to TRBJ2-3; 11 positions agree with TRBD2. This CDR3 has 16 amino acids. The trim removed 1 base at V and 0 bases at J, leaving 0 bases unmatched. Germline values: CDR1 SGHVS, CDR2 FNYEAQ. CDR3 in DNA: TGTGCCAGCAGCTTAGGGACTAGCGGGAGCACAGATACGCAGTATTTT. Its translation is CASSLGTSGSTDTQYF.

CDR3 DNA sequence: TGTGCCAGTAGAGGGGTGGGCCTCCTCAATGAGCAGTTCTTC. Translating gives CASRGVGLLNEQFF. The chain has TRBV19 and TRBJ2-1; D may be TRBD1 (5 bases). CDR1 LNHDA and CDR2 SQIVND come from the germline V gene (reference sequence). The CDR3 loop spans 14 amino acids. V lost 6 bases and J 6 bases, leaving 15 bases between the germline ends. The full variable domain, in which reference TRBV19 and TRBJ2-1 provide the parts outside the CDR3, is DGGITQSPKYLFRKEGQNVTLSCEQNLNHDAMYWYRQDPGQGLRLIYYSQIVNDFQKGDIAEGYSVSREKKESFPLTVTSAQKNPTAFYLCASRGVGLLNEQFFGPGTRLTVL.

V and J are TRBV7-6 and TRBJ2-5; no clear D gene. CDR1 and CDR2 from the germline V gene are SGHVS and FNYEAQ. This CDR3 comprises 14 residues. V shed 1 base and J shed 2 bases, with 8 bases lying between them. The CDR3 reads CASSLGSLQETQYF. The DNA for the CDR3 is TGTGCCAGCAGCTTAGGTTCGCTACAAGAGACCCAGTACTTC.

V usage is TRBV5-6 and J usage is TRBJ2-2; D tentatively fits TRBD1 or TRBD2 (5 bases each). V dropped 3 bases and J dropped 9 bases, with 18 bases sitting between them. The CDR3 consists of 15 residues. Germline V gene lookup returns CDR1 SGHDT and CDR2 YYEEEE. The CDR3 bases are TGTGCCAGCAGCTGGGGGTCTCGGGGAGACCGGGAGCTGTTTTTT. Protein product: CASSWGSRGDRELFF.

The chain has TRBV9 and TRBJ2-2; 8 nucleotides match TRBD1. CDR3 length: 16 amino acids. Losses at the gene ends were 2 bases for V and 0 bases for J; bases not matched to a gene: 3. The V gene's germline CDR1 is SGDLS and CDR2 YYNGEE. The CDR3 region is CASSVAGGSNTGELFF. CDR3 nucleotides: TGTGCCAGCAGCGTCGCAGGGGGCTCGAACACCGGGGAGCTGTTTTTT.

V gene TRBV6-4 combines with J gene TRBJ1-1, with a weak D call TRBD1 (5 bases). Germline-derived CDR1 and CDR2 are MRHNA and SNTAGT. The CDR3 totals 14 residues. The ends were cut back, 0 bases at V and 4 bases at J, with 9 bases in the middle. The CDR3 sequence: CASSDSAGPTEAFF. CDR3 DNA: TGTGCCAGCAGTGACTCGGCAGGGCCCACTGAAGCTTTCTTT.

The chain is built from TRBV6-5 and TRBJ2-7, with TRBD2 identical over 7 bases. The CDR3 runs 14 residues. With 2 bases clipped from V and 2 bases from J, the junction kept 3 bases outside the gene matches. Germline V CDR1 and CDR2: MNHEY, SVGAGI. CDR3 loop: CASSYAGVPYEQYF. DNA for the CDR3: TGTGCCAGCAGTTACGCGGGGGTACCCTACGAGCAGTACTTC.

Remarks on this clone: The sample contains more than one DNA sequence encoding this CDR3. This chain connects TRBV19 to TRBJ1-2; D ambiguous. CDR1 and CDR2 from the germline V gene are LNHDA and SQIVND (reference sequence). The CDR3 covers 12 residues. V dropped 7 bases and J dropped 3 bases, with 9 bases sitting between them. CDR3 coding DNA: TGTGCCAGTACGGGCCGATACTATGGCTACACCTTC. Translation: CASTGRYYGYTF. The full variable domain, completed using reference TRBV19 and TRBJ1-2, is DGGITQSPKYLFRKEGQNVTLSCEQNLNHDAMYWYRQDPGQGLRLIYYSQIVNDFQKGDIAEGYSVSREKKESFPLTVTSAQKNPTAFYLCASTGRYYGYTFGSGTRLTVV.

The J gene is TRBJ1-1, the V gene TRBV15; the match to TRBD1 covers 9 bases. V dropped 1 base and J dropped 4; count of bases not matched to a gene: 1. The CDR3 is 14 residues long. Looked up from germline, CDR1 is LNHNV and CDR2 is YYDKDF (reference sequence). The CDR3 here is CATSRGQGVTEAFF. CDR3 DNA: TGTGCCACCAGCAGAGGACAGGGGGTCACTGAAGCTTTCTTT.

The rearrangement joins TRBV15 to TRBJ1-5; D not resolved. The CDR3 contains 15 residues. Per germline, CDR1 LNHNV and CDR2 YYDKDF (reference sequence). Trimming cost V 0 bases and J 5 bases, with 11 bases left between them. Written as DNA, the CDR3 is TGTGCCACCAGCAGAGAAATTGGAGGCGATCAGCCCCAGCATTTT. Its translation is CATSREIGGDQPQHF. The full variable domain, with the rest looked up from reference TRBV15 and TRBJ1-5, is DAMVIQNPRYQVTQFGKPVTLSCSQTLNHNVMYWYQQKSSQAPKLLFHYYDKDFNNEADTPDNFQSRRPNTSFCFLDIRSPGLGDTAMYLCATSREIGGDQPQHFGDGTRLSIL.

The CDR3: CASSAGTGISNQPQHF. CDR3 DNA sequence: TGTGCCAGCAGTGCCGGGACAGGGATTAGCAATCAGCCCCAGCATTTT. The rearrangement links TRBV6-1 to TRBJ1-5, with 9 bases fitting TRBD1. This CDR3 region has 16 residues. Germline CDR1 MNHNS, CDR2 SASEGT. The V segment lost 4 bases and the J segment 0 bases; nucleotides outside the gene matches: 4.

This chain connects TRBV19 to TRBJ2-3, with 12 positions matching TRBD2. The germline gives CDR1 LNHDA, CDR2 SQIVND (reference sequence). V was pared by 1 base and J by 5 bases, with 13 bases of the junction left unmatched. The CDR3 consists of 19 residues. The CDR3 nucleotides read TGTGCCAGTAGTATAGCAAGACTAGCGGGGGCCCCGGGGGAAGATACGCAGTATTTT. Protein product: CASSIARLAGAPGEDTQYF.

The chain links TRBV9 to TRBJ2-7; D not resolved. Germline CDR1 SGDLS, CDR2 YYNGEE. The CDR3 totals 13 residues. V was trimmed by 4 bases and J by 1 base, leaving 9 bases between them. DNA for the CDR3: TGTGCCAGCAGCCCAGAGGTGTCCTACGAGCAGTACTTC. Residues: CASSPEVSYEQYF.

The rearrangement links TRBV6-1 to TRBJ1-1; a weak D match, TRBD1 (5 bases). Germline V gives CDR1 MNHNS, CDR2 SASEGT. CDR3 length: 13 amino acids. Trimming stripped 6 bases from V and 6 bases from J, with 14 bases between. CDR3 protein: CASRVHGAAEAFF. CDR3 sequence (DNA): TGTGCCAGCAGAGTTCACGGGGCGGCTGAAGCTTTCTTT.

The gene calls are TRBV9 and TRBJ2-3, with D perhaps being TRBD1 or TRBD2 (5 bases each). V was cut by 4 bases and J by 0 bases, with 18 bases left in between. CDR1 is SGDLS, CDR2 YYNGEE, per germline. CDR3 size: 17 residues. CDR3 DNA: TGTGCCAGCAGCCCTAGACGGGGCAGTGCTAGCACAGATACGCAGTATTTT. Translating gives CASSPRRGSASTDTQYF.